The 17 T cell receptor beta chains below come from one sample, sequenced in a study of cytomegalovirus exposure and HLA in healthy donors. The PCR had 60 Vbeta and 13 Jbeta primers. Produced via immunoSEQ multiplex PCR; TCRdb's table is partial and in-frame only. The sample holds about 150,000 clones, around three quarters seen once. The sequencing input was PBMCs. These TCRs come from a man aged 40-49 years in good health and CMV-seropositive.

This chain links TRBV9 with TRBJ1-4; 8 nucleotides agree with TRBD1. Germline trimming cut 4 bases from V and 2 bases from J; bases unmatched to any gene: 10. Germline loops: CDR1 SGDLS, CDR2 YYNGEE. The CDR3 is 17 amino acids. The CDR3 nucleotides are TGTGCCAGCAGCCTGCGGGGGCAGGGGGCGACTAATGAAAAACTGTTTTTT. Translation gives CASSLRGQGATNEKLFF.

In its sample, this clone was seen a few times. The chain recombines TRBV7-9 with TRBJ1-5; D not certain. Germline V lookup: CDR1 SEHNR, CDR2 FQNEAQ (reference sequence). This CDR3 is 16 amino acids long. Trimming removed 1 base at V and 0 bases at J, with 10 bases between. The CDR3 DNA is TGTGCCAGCAGCTTAGGGTCAGATTTTAGCAATCAGCCCCAGCATTTT. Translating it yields CASSLGSDFSNQPQHF.

The CDR3 DNA sequence: TGTGCCAGTAGGCTGACAGGGGGCAATCAGCCCCAGCATTTT. Residues: CASRLTGGNQPQHF. The chain joins TRBV19 to TRBJ1-5, with 8 bases lining up with TRBD1. The CDR3 covers 14 residues. Trimming removed 6 bases from V and 2 bases from J; junction bases left unmatched: 3. The germline gives CDR1 LNHDA, CDR2 SQIVND (reference sequence).

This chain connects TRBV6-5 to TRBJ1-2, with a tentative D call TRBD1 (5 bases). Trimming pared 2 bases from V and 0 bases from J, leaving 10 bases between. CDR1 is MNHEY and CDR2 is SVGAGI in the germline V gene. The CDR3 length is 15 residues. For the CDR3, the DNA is TGTGCCAGCAGTTACGTCGTCAGGGCTAACTATGGCTACACCTTC. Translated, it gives CASSYVVRANYGYTF.

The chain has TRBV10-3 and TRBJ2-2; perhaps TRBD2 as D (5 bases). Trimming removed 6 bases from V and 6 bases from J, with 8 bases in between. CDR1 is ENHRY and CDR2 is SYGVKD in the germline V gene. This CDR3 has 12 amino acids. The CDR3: CAIRRDAGELFF. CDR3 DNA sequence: TGTGCCATCAGGAGGGATGCCGGGGAGCTGTTTTTT.

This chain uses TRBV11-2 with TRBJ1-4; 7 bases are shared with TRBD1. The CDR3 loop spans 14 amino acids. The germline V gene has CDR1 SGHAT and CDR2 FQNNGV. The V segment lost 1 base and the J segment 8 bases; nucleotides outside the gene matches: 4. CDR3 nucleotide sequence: TGTGCCAGCAGCTTAGGGCAGGGGGGAGAAAAACTGTTTTTT. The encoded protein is CASSLGQGGEKLFF.

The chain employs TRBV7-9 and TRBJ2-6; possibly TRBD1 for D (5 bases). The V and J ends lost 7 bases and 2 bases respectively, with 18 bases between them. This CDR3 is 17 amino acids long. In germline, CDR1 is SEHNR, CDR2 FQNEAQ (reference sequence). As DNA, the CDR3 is TGTGCCAGCACCCCTAGGCAGGGATATGCTGGGGCCAACGTCCTGACTTTC. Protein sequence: CASTPRQGYAGANVLTF. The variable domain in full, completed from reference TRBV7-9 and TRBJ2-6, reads DTGVSQNPRHKITKRGQNVTFRCDPISEHNRLYWYRQTLGQGPEFLTYFQNEAQLEKSRLLSDRFSAERPKGSFSTLEIQRTEQGDSAMYLCASTPRQGYAGANVLTFGAGSRLTVL.

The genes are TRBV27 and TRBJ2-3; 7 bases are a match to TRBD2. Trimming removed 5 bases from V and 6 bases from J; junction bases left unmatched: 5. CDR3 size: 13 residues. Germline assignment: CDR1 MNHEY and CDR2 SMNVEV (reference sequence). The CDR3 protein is CASSVREGDTQYF. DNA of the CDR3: TGTGCCAGCAGTGTAAGGGAGGGGGATACGCAGTATTTT.

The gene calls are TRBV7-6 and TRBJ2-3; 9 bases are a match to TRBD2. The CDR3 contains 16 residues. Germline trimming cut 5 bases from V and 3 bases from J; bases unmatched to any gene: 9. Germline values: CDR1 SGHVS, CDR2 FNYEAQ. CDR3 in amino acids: CASSLLAGKGTDTQYF. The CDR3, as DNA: TGTGCCAGCAGCCTCCTAGCGGGAAAAGGGACAGATACGCAGTATTTT.

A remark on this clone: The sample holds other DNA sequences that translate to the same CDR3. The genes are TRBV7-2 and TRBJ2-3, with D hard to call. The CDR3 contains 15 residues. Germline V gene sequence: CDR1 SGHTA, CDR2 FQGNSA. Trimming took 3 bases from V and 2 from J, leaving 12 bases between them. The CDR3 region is CASSLVGANTDTQYF. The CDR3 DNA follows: TGTGCCAGCAGCTTGGTGGGCGCCAACACAGATACGCAGTATTTT.

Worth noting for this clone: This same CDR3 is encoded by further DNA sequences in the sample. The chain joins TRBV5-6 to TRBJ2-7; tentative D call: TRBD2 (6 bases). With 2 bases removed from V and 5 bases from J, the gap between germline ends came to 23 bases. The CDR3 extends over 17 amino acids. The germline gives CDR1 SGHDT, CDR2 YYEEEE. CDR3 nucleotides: TGTGCCAGCAGCTTAGGTCTAGCAGCCAATTGGGGGGACGAGCAGTACTTC. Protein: CASSLGLAANWGDEQYF.

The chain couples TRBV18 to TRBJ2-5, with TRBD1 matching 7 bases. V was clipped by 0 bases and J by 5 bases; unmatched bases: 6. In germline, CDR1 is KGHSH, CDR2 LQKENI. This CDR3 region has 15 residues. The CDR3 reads CASSPPGTVEETQYF. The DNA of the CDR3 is TGTGCCAGCTCACCACCGGGGACAGTGGAGGAGACCCAGTACTTC.

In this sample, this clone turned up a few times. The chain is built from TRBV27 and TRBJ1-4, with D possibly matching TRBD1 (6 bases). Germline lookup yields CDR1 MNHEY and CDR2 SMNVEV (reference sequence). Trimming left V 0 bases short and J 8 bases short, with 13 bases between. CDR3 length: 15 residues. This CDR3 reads CASSLSPQGGEKLFF. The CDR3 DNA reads TGTGCCAGCAGTTTATCGCCACAGGGTGGAGAAAAACTGTTTTTT.

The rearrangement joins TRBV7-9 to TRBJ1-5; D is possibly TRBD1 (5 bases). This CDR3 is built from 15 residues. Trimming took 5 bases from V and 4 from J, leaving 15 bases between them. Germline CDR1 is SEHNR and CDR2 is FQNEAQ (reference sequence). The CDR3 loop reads CASSRGTEGNQPQHF. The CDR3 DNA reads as TGTGCCAGCAGCCGCGGGACGGAGGGAAATCAGCCCCAGCATTTT.

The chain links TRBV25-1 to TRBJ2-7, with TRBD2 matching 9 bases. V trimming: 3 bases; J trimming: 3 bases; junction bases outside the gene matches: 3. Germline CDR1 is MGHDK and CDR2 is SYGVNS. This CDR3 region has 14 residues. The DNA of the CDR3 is TGTGCCAGCAGTGAGCGGGAGGGATTCTACGAGCAGTACTTC. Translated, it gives CASSEREGFYEQYF.

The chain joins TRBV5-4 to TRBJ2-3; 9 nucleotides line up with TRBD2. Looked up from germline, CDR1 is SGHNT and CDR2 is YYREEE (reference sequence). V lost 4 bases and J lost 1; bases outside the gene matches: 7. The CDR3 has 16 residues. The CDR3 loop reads CASSPSAGGGTDTQYF. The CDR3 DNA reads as TGTGCCAGCAGCCCTTCGGCGGGAGGGGGCACAGATACGCAGTATTTT.

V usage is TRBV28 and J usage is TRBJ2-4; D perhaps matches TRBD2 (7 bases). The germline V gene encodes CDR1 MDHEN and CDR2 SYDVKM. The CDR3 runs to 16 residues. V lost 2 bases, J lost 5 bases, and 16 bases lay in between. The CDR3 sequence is CASSLGGAGDENIQYF. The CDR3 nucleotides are TGTGCCAGCAGTTTAGGGGGGGCCGGTGACGAAAACATTCAGTACTTC.